The clone carrying this T cell receptor (beta chain) was detected only once. Only in-frame clones appear in the TCRdb table, and some are missing; sequencing was by immunoSEQ multiplex PCR. The sample lists 85,000 to 100,000 clones, around 90% seen once, with roughly 0.91% in the top ten. The data originate from a study of T cell changes during pregnancy in multiple sclerosis. CDR3 length equals 15 residues. Per germline, CDR1 SGHRS and CDR2 YFSETQ. V gave up 0 bases and J gave up 0 bases, with 10 bases separating them. The sequence derives from a female donor with multiple sclerosis, enrolled in a pregnancy study. This material consisted of peripheral blood, taken before pregnancy. The chain recombines TRBV5-1 with TRBJ2-7, with D unclear. CDR3 DNA sequence: TGCGCCAGCAGCTTGGCGGAGCGTAGCTCCTACGAGCAGTACTTC. Translation gives CASSLAERSSYEQYF.